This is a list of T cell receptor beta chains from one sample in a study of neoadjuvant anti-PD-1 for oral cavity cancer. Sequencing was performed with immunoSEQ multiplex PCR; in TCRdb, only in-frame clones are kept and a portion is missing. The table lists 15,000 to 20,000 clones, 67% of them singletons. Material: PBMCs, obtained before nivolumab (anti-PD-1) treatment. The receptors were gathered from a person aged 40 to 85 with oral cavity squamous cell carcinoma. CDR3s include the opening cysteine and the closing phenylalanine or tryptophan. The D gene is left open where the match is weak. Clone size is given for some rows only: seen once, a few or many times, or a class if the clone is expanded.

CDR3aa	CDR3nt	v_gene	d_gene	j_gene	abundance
CASRPGTGDAGNTIYF	TGTGCCAGCAGGCCCGGGACAGGGGACGCCGGAAACACCATATATTTT	TRBV27	TRBD1	TRBJ1-3	-
CASSETSSGPTDTQYF	TGTGCCAGCAGTGAAACGTCTAGCGGCCCCACAGATACGCAGTATTTT	TRBV6-1	TRBD2	TRBJ2-3	-
CASSSPGSGNTIYF	TGTGCCAGCAGTAGTCCGGGATCTGGAAACACCATATATTTT	TRBV25-1	-	TRBJ1-3	-
CASSRPSGSSNTQYF	TGTGCCAGTAGCCGTCCCAGCGGGAGCTCGAATACGCAGTATTTT	TRBV19	TRBD2	TRBJ2-3	-
CASTPRRVTQPQHF	TGTGCCAGTACCCCGCGGAGGGTTACTCAGCCCCAGCATTTT	TRBV19	-	TRBJ1-5	few
CASSFAGTEYEQYF	TGTGCCAGCAGCTTTGCCGGGACAGAATACGAGCAGTACTTC	TRBV7-8	TRBD1	TRBJ2-7	few
CASSYTDRLMTEAFF	TGTGCCAGCAGTTATACCGACAGGTTAATGACTGAAGCTTTCTTT	TRBV6-5	-	TRBJ1-1	-
CASSLTGDSAGYTF	TGTGCCAGCAGCTTAACCGGGGATTCGGCTGGCTACACCTTC	TRBV7-9	-	TRBJ1-2	-
CASSLGSGAFYEQYF	TGTGCCAGCAGCTTAGGTAGCGGGGCGTTCTACGAGCAGTACTTC	TRBV7-9	TRBD2	TRBJ2-7	-
CASMRGNSYNEQFF	TGTGCCAGCATGAGGGGAAATTCCTACAATGAGCAGTTCTTC	TRBV2	-	TRBJ2-1	-
CASRTSGIYEQYF	TGTGCCAGCAGGACTAGCGGGATCTACGAGCAGTACTTC	TRBV6-1	TRBD2	TRBJ2-7	-
CASRTGTAYGYTF	TGTGCCAGCAGGACCGGGACAGCCTATGGCTACACCTTC	TRBV28	TRBD1	TRBJ1-2	-
CAISEDEKLFF	TGTGCCATCAGTGAGGATGAAAAACTGTTTTTT	TRBV10-3	-	TRBJ1-4	-
CASSQGTHHNYGYTF	TGTGCCAGCAGCCAAGGGACTCATCACAACTATGGCTACACCTTC	TRBV27	-	TRBJ1-2	-
CASSLWSGGLGTEAFF	TGTGCCAGCAGCTTATGGTCCGGCGGCTTGGGCACTGAAGCTTTCTTT	TRBV7-9	-	TRBJ1-1	-
CASSSFTEAFF	TGTGCCAGCAGCTCTTTCACTGAAGCTTTCTTT	TRBV21-1	-	TRBJ1-1	-
CASRGDSGADTQYF	TGTGCCAGCAGGGGCGACTCAGGGGCAGATACGCAGTATTTT	TRBV5-4	-	TRBJ2-3	-
CASSYLGGDEQFF	TGTGCCAGCAGTTACCTAGGAGGGGATGAGCAGTTCTTC	TRBV6-6	-	TRBJ2-1	-
CASTRMGSTNEKLFF	TGTGCCAGCACGAGAATGGGGTCAACTAATGAAAAACTGTTTTTT	TRBV18	-	TRBJ1-4	-
CASSVSGTGNEQYF	TGCGCCAGCAGCGTATCCGGGACAGGGAACGAGCAGTACTTC	TRBV5-1	TRBD1	TRBJ2-7	-
CASRKPTGDEQYF	TGTGCCAGCAGGAAACCGACAGGGGACGAGCAGTACTTC	TRBV6-5	TRBD1	TRBJ2-7	-
CASSLSGTGIGTEAFF	TGTGCCAGCAGCTTAAGCGGGACAGGGATTGGCACTGAAGCTTTCTTT	TRBV7-2	TRBD1	TRBJ1-1	-
CASSSGLEASGELFF	TGTGCCAGCAGTTCCGGACTAGAAGCCTCCGGGGAGCTGTTTTTT	TRBV6-5	TRBD2	TRBJ2-2	few
CASSRDSAARSGANVLTF	TGTGCCAGCTCGCGGGACTCCGCCGCTCGCTCTGGGGCCAACGTCCTGACTTTC	TRBV18	-	TRBJ2-6	-
CASSPRTSGSLTGELFF	TGTGCCAGCAGCCCCCGGACTAGCGGGAGCCTTACCGGGGAGCTGTTTTTT	TRBV4-2	TRBD2	TRBJ2-2	-
CAISELSGMDEQFF	TGTGCCATCAGTGAACTTAGCGGGATGGATGAGCAGTTCTTC	TRBV10-3	TRBD2	TRBJ2-1	-
CASSSSGLGTGELFF	TGTGCCAGCAGCTCCTCGGGACTAGGTACCGGGGAGCTGTTTTTT	TRBV11-2	TRBD2	TRBJ2-2	-
CAWGASGDQQYF	TGTGCCTGGGGGGCTAGCGGAGACCAGCAGTACTTC	TRBV30	TRBD2	TRBJ2-7	few
CATAPEVQETQYF	TGTGCCACCGCACCCGAGGTCCAAGAGACCCAGTACTTC	TRBV2	-	TRBJ2-5	-
CAWGSPGEAGGNTQYF	TGTGCCTGGGGGTCCCCCGGGGAAGCGGGAGGGAATACGCAGTATTTT	TRBV30	TRBD2	TRBJ2-3	-
CASGPGQGGMSEAFF	TGTGCTAGTGGCCCCGGACAGGGTGGAATGAGTGAAGCTTTCTTT	TRBV12-5	TRBD1	TRBJ1-1	-